A selection of T cell receptor beta chains follows, all from one sample in a study of Ad26.COV2.S vaccination and SARS-CoV-2 variants. TCRdb's table, derived via immunoSEQ multiplex PCR, lists solely in-frame clones and lacks some. The table lists 350,000 to 450,000 clones, 83% of them singletons. Sequenced here: peripheral blood, sampled in a trial of Ad26.COV2.S vaccine versus placebo. The source is a person aged 18 to 65 who received the Ad26.COV2.S COVID-19 vaccine or a placebo. The CDR3 runs from the conserved cysteine through the conserved F or W. D genes are given only for firm matches. Clone sizes are given selectively: once, few, many, or a class where the clone is expanded.

DNA: TGCGCCAGCAGCTTGGTCGCGGGGGGGCTCGAGCAGTACTTC; CDR3: CASSLVAGGLEQYF; size: NA; D: TRBD2; length: 14; V: TRBV5-1; J: TRBJ2-7
DNA: TGTGCCAGCACCCAAAGGGCTTCCAGGGGGCTTTACTCCTACAATGAGCAGTTCTTC; CDR3: CASTQRASRGLYSYNEQFF; size: NA; D: TRBD1; length: 19; V: TRBV27; J: TRBJ2-1
DNA: TGTGCCAGCAGCCCCCTCTACGGGGCCCAGCATTTT; CDR3: CASSPLYGAQHF; size: NA; D: NA; length: 12; V: TRBV12-3/TRBV12-4; J: TRBJ1-5
DNA: TGCGCCAGCAGCGTCGGTTCAATGGGGCCGTATGAGCAGTTCTTC; CDR3: CASSVGSMGPYEQFF; size: NA; D: NA; length: 15; V: TRBV5-1; J: TRBJ2-1
DNA: TGTGCCAGCAGTTACTCGGCAGGGGAGTACTATGGCTACACCTTC; CDR3: CASSYSAGEYYGYTF; size: NA; D: NA; length: 15; V: TRBV6-5; J: TRBJ1-2
DNA: TGTGCCAGCAGCTTGGCACAGATCAATCAGCCCCAGCATTTT; CDR3: CASSLAQINQPQHF; size: NA; D: NA; length: 14; V: TRBV5-5; J: TRBJ1-5
DNA: TGTGCCATCAGTGAGTTTCAGGGGGAGAATTCACCCCTCCACTTT; CDR3: CAISEFQGENSPLHF; size: NA; D: TRBD1; length: 15; V: TRBV10-3; J: TRBJ1-6
DNA: TGTGCCAGCTCACCACGTCAGGGGGAAGGGTATGGCTACACCTTC; CDR3: CASSPRQGEGYGYTF; size: NA; D: TRBD1; length: 15; V: TRBV18; J: TRBJ1-2
DNA: TGTGCCAGCAGTTGGGCGGCCGGAGCCTACGAGCAGTACTTC; CDR3: CASSWAAGAYEQYF; size: NA; D: NA; length: 14; V: TRBV27; J: TRBJ2-7
DNA: TGCGCCAGCAGCGGGGGACTAGCGGGGAGCCGCACAGATACGCAGTATTTT; CDR3: CASSGGLAGSRTDTQYF; size: many; D: TRBD2; length: 17; V: TRBV5-1; J: TRBJ2-3
DNA: TGTGCCAGTAGTCCTCGGACAGGGGGCTACGAGCAGTACTTC; CDR3: CASSPRTGGYEQYF; size: NA; D: TRBD1; length: 14; V: TRBV19; J: TRBJ2-7
DNA: TGTGCCAGTAGTACCCAGGGGGGGATTTCACCCCTCCACTTT; CDR3: CASSTQGGISPLHF; size: few; D: TRBD1; length: 14; V: TRBV19; J: TRBJ1-6
DNA: TGTGCCAGCAGTTTCCACGGGGAAAAACTGTTTTTT; CDR3: CASSFHGEKLFF; size: NA; D: NA; length: 12; V: TRBV12-3/TRBV12-4; J: TRBJ1-4
DNA: TGCGCCAGCAGACGGGGCGGCGAAAAACTGTTTTTT; CDR3: CASRRGGEKLFF; size: NA; D: NA; length: 12; V: TRBV4-1; J: TRBJ1-4
DNA: TGTGCCAGCAGAACCCTTATGAGAGCGGGAGAGGGCAATGAGCAGTTCTTC; CDR3: CASRTLMRAGEGNEQFF; size: NA; D: TRBD2; length: 17; V: TRBV2; J: TRBJ2-1
DNA: TGTGCCAGCCTTCCTGCCAGGGGCCATCAGCCCCAGCATTTT; CDR3: CASLPARGHQPQHF; size: NA; D: NA; length: 14; V: TRBV6-5; J: TRBJ1-5
DNA: TGTGCCAGTAGTATAGTGGGGGGAGACACTGAAGCTTTCTTT; CDR3: CASSIVGGDTEAFF; size: NA; D: NA; length: 14; V: TRBV19; J: TRBJ1-1
DNA: TGTGCCAGCAGTTACAGAGCGGATTATGTAGATACGCAGTATTTT; CDR3: CASSYRADYVDTQYF; size: NA; D: NA; length: 15; V: TRBV6-5; J: TRBJ2-3
DNA: TGTGCCAGCAGCCAAGGAGGGATTTGGTCCTATAATTCACCCCTCCACTTT; CDR3: CASSQGGIWSYNSPLHF; size: NA; D: NA; length: 17; V: TRBV3-1/TRBV3-2; J: TRBJ1-6
DNA: TGTGCCAGCAGCCCCGGGACAATTAATGGCTACACCTTC; CDR3: CASSPGTINGYTF; size: NA; D: NA; length: 13; V: TRBV7-9; J: TRBJ1-2
DNA: TGCGCCAGCAACAGGGAAGGCCAAGAGACCCAGTACTTC; CDR3: CASNREGQETQYF; size: NA; D: NA; length: 13; V: TRBV5-1; J: TRBJ2-5
DNA: TGTGCCAGCAGCCTATACTTTCCGGGCCTGGAGGCTTTCTTT; CDR3: CASSLYFPGLEAFF; size: NA; D: NA; length: 14; V: TRBV14; J: TRBJ1-1
DNA: TGCAGCGTTGAAGAAGGAGACAGGGGGCCTCCCTACGAGCAGTACTTC; CDR3: CSVEEGDRGPPYEQYF; size: once; D: TRBD1; length: 16; V: TRBV29-1; J: TRBJ2-7
DNA: TGCGCCAGCAGTGAGTCTAGGGGCACTGAAGCTTTCTTT; CDR3: CASSESRGTEAFF; size: NA; D: NA; length: 13; V: TRBV10-1; J: TRBJ1-1
DNA: TGTGCCAGCAGCTCGGGACAGATCAATTCACCCCTCCACTTT; CDR3: CASSSGQINSPLHF; size: NA; D: TRBD1; length: 14; V: TRBV6-5; J: TRBJ1-6
DNA: TGTGCCAGCAGCCATCAAAGGACTAGCGGGAGGGCCGTAGAGACCCAGTACTTC; CDR3: CASSHQRTSGRAVETQYF; size: NA; D: TRBD2; length: 18; V: TRBV3-1/TRBV3-2; J: TRBJ2-5
DNA: TGTGCCAGCACATCAGGCTTATTCACAGATACGCAGTATTTT; CDR3: CASTSGLFTDTQYF; size: NA; D: NA; length: 14; V: TRBV27; J: TRBJ2-3
DNA: TGTGCCAGCAGTGAAAACCGCCTCTACGAGCAGTACTTC; CDR3: CASSENRLYEQYF; size: NA; D: NA; length: 13; V: TRBV6-1; J: TRBJ2-7
DNA: TGTGCCAGCAGTGACCCGGCGGAACTCGAATCCTACGAGCAGTACTTC; CDR3: CASSDPAELESYEQYF; size: NA; D: NA; length: 16; V: TRBV28; J: TRBJ2-7
DNA: TGTGCCAGCAGCGCTTATAGCGGGAGTGGCCAGTTCTTC; CDR3: CASSAYSGSGQFF; size: NA; D: TRBD2; length: 13; V: TRBV9; J: TRBJ2-1
DNA: TGTGCCAGCAGCCCCGGGCTCCCAGATACGCAGTATTTT; CDR3: CASSPGLPDTQYF; size: NA; D: NA; length: 13; V: TRBV4-2; J: TRBJ2-3
DNA: TGTGCCAGCAGCCTCGGGACGGCCTACGAGCAGTACTTC; CDR3: CASSLGTAYEQYF; size: NA; D: NA; length: 13; V: TRBV7-2; J: TRBJ2-7
DNA: TGCAGCGTGGGGCCAGGAGAGCCGGGCCAGCCCCAGCATTTT; CDR3: CSVGPGEPGQPQHF; size: few; D: NA; length: 14; V: TRBV29-1; J: TRBJ1-5
DNA: TGTGCCAGTTGGGGGAGGGGGATCGGGGAGCTGTTTTTT; CDR3: CASWGRGIGELFF; size: NA; D: NA; length: 13; V: TRBV19; J: TRBJ2-2
DNA: TGTGCCAGCAGTTTAACCAGGTCGAATTCACCCCTCCACTTT; CDR3: CASSLTRSNSPLHF; size: NA; D: NA; length: 14; V: TRBV28; J: TRBJ1-6
DNA: TGTGCCAGCAGCCCGACAAGTTTTCAGTATGGCTACACCTTC; CDR3: CASSPTSFQYGYTF; size: NA; D: NA; length: 14; V: TRBV7-9; J: TRBJ1-2
DNA: TGTGCCAGCAGCTTAACGCCGGCGGGGGGCTTCAATGAGCAGTTCTTC; CDR3: CASSLTPAGGFNEQFF; size: NA; D: TRBD2; length: 16; V: TRBV7-3; J: TRBJ2-1
DNA: TGTGCCAGCAGCTTAACAGGGGACACTGAAGCTTTCTTT; CDR3: CASSLTGDTEAFF; size: few; D: TRBD1; length: 13; V: TRBV7-8; J: TRBJ1-1
DNA: TGTGCCAGCAGTAGAAACAGGGGGAACACTGAAGCTTTCTTT; CDR3: CASSRNRGNTEAFF; size: NA; D: TRBD1; length: 14; V: TRBV6-5; J: TRBJ1-1
DNA: TGCGCCAGCAGCCAGCGGAGACTAGCGGGGGGGAATGAGCAGTTCTTC; CDR3: CASSQRRLAGGNEQFF; size: NA; D: TRBD2; length: 16; V: TRBV4-3; J: TRBJ2-1
DNA: TGTGCCACCAGCAGAGACGGAGGGGGCATAAGGAATGAGCAGTTCTTC; CDR3: CATSRDGGGIRNEQFF; size: NA; D: NA; length: 16; V: TRBV15; J: TRBJ2-1
DNA: TGTGCCACCAGCAGGGGGGCTAACTATGGCTACACCTTC; CDR3: CATSRGANYGYTF; size: once; D: NA; length: 13; V: TRBV15; J: TRBJ1-2
DNA: TGCGCCAGCAGCCCCCCCCGACCCAGTGGTTCTCTCGAGCAGTACTTC; CDR3: CASSPPRPSGSLEQYF; size: NA; D: NA; length: 16; V: TRBV4-1; J: TRBJ2-7
DNA: TGTGCCGGCTCGGGGCAGGGCTATCAGCCCCAGCATTTT; CDR3: CAGSGQGYQPQHF; size: NA; D: NA; length: 13; V: TRBV19; J: TRBJ1-5
DNA: TGTGCCAGCAGCTTAAGAGGGGCTGAATCACCCCTCCACTTT; CDR3: CASSLRGAESPLHF; size: once; D: NA; length: 14; V: TRBV11-2; J: TRBJ1-6
DNA: TGTGCCAGTAGTCTCGCGGTCCAAGAGACCCAGTACTTC; CDR3: CASSLAVQETQYF; size: NA; D: NA; length: 13; V: TRBV19; J: TRBJ2-5
DNA: TGTGCCATCAGTGAGTCAAGACAGGGGGCGCAGGAGCAGTACTTC; CDR3: CAISESRQGAQEQYF; size: NA; D: TRBD1; length: 15; V: TRBV10-3; J: TRBJ2-7
DNA: TGCGCCAGCAGCCATCCCTCCAACAGGGTCTATGGCTACACCTTC; CDR3: CASSHPSNRVYGYTF; size: NA; D: NA; length: 15; V: TRBV4-1; J: TRBJ1-2
DNA: TGTGCCAGCAGCCCGGGACAGGGCAGAAACACCATATATTTT; CDR3: CASSPGQGRNTIYF; size: few; D: TRBD1; length: 14; V: TRBV6-5; J: TRBJ1-3